The 26 T cell receptor beta chains presented below share a single source sample, sequenced in a study of blood T cell repertoires in COVID-19. Sequencing was performed with immunoSEQ multiplex PCR; in TCRdb, only in-frame clones are kept and a portion is missing. Of 150,000 to 200,000 clones in the sample, approximately 86% are singletons; the top ten hold roughly 3%. The sequenced sample was peripheral blood. The receptor source for this set is an older man with acute or convalescent COVID-19.

The chain has TRBV28 and TRBJ1-2; 9 positions agree with TRBD1. The CDR3 is made up of 16 amino acids. Germline V gene data show CDR1 as MDHEN and CDR2 as SYDVKM. V was clipped by 6 bases and J by 4 bases; unmatched bases: 12. The CDR3 coding sequence is TGTGCCAGCAGACAGACCGGGACAGGGTGGAGCTATGGCTACACCTTC. It encodes CASRQTGTGWSYGYTF.

V and J are TRBV19 and TRBJ2-1; 8 nucleotides match TRBD1. Germline CDR1 LNHDA, CDR2 SQIVND (reference sequence). This CDR3 comprises 14 residues. V shed 4 bases, J shed 4 bases, and the junction held 3 bases outside the gene matches. CDR3 nucleotides: TGTGCCAGTAGTACTCGACAGGGGTACAATGAGCAGTTCTTC. It translates to CASSTRQGYNEQFF.

This chain uses TRBV10-1 with TRBJ2-7; TRBD2 matches 10 bases. The CDR3 has 13 amino acids. V lost 7 bases, J lost 5 bases, and 5 bases stayed unmatched. Germline values: CDR1 WNHNN, CDR2 SYGVQD (reference sequence). This CDR3 is CASKASGSDEQYF. The CDR3 DNA sequence: TGCGCCAGCAAAGCTAGCGGGAGTGACGAGCAGTACTTC.

This clone was found once. This rearrangement joins TRBV9 to TRBJ2-1, with 8 nucleotides matching TRBD2. CDR1 is SGDLS, CDR2 YYNGEE, per germline. The V and J ends lost 3 bases and 0 bases, in that order; junction bases with no gene match: 2. The CDR3 loop spans 15 amino acids. CDR3: CASSDSGNSYNEQFF. For the CDR3, the DNA is TGTGCCAGCAGCGATAGCGGGAACTCCTACAATGAGCAGTTCTTC.

The genes are TRBV14 and TRBJ1-4, with D maybe TRBD1 (5 bases). The CDR3 consists of 14 residues. V was cut by 5 bases and J by 8 bases, with 15 bases left in between. CDR1 and CDR2 (germline): SGHDN, FVKESK. CDR3 sequence (DNA): TGTGCCAGCAGCTATCTCAGCGGGGGAGAAAAACTGTTTTTT. Translation: CASSYLSGGEKLFF.

This clone was detected a few times. This chain links TRBV3-1 (or the pseudogene TRBV3-2) with TRBJ1-4, with 9 bases lining up with TRBD1. From germline, CDR1 is LGHDT and CDR2 YNNKEL (reference sequence). Trimming at V came to 0 bases and at J to 3 bases, leaving 11 bases not matched to a gene. The CDR3 sequence is 19 residues long. The CDR3 sequence: CASSQDLRGQGLSNEKLFF. CDR3 in DNA: TGTGCCAGCAGCCAAGATCTTAGAGGACAGGGGCTCTCTAATGAAAAACTGTTTTTT.

This clone was counted a few times. This CDR3 is CASSLAGVGNTIYF. The DNA for the CDR3 is TGTGCCAGCAGCTTAGCAGGGGTCGGAAACACCATATATTTT. The rearrangement links TRBV7-6 to TRBJ1-3; tentative D call: TRBD1 (5 bases). CDR3 size: 14 residues. Germline lookup yields CDR1 SGHVS and CDR2 FNYEAQ. V gave up 0 bases and J gave up 4 bases, with 7 bases separating them.

The chain uses TRBV7-9 and TRBJ2-2; TRBD1 agrees at 10 bases. J was trimmed by 7 bases and V by 5 bases; bases with no gene match: 13. Germline V lookup: CDR1 SEHNR, CDR2 FQNEAQ (reference sequence). The CDR3 spans 17 residues. Here the CDR3 DNA reads TGTGCCAGCAGCACACCGCCGGGACAGGGGTTATTCGGGGAGCTGTTTTTT. Residues: CASSTPPGQGLFGELFF. Complete variable domain (other parts from reference TRBV7-9 and TRBJ2-2): DTGVSQNPRHKITKRGQNVTFRCDPISEHNRLYWYRQTLGQGPEFLTYFQNEAQLEKSRLLSDRFSAERPKGSFSTLEIQRTEQGDSAMYLCASSTPPGQGLFGELFFGEGSRLTVL.

The chain recombines TRBV4-3 with TRBJ2-1; D is uncertain. Trimming stripped 0 bases from V and 0 bases from J, with 21 bases between. The CDR3 sequence is 20 residues long. Germline-derived CDR1 and CDR2 are LGHNA and YSLEER. Here the CDR3 DNA reads TGCGCCAGCAGCCAAGACCTTGCAGGTACCTACCTAAGCTCCTACAATGAGCAGTTCTTC. This sequence encodes CASSQDLAGTYLSSYNEQFF.

The CDR3 is CAISVWGAQDTEAFF. The DNA for the CDR3 is TGTGCCATCAGCGTCTGGGGAGCCCAAGACACTGAAGCTTTCTTT. The chain recombines TRBV10-3 with TRBJ1-1; D is unresolved. The CDR3 extends over 15 amino acids. The V and J ends lost 6 bases and 3 bases respectively, with 17 bases between them. Germline V gene lookup returns CDR1 ENHRY and CDR2 SYGVKD.

The V gene is TRBV2, the J gene TRBJ2-1; no clear D. Germline loops: CDR1 SNHLY, CDR2 FYNNEI. Trimming took off 3 bases at V and 0 bases at J, with 9 bases between the two ends. The CDR3 has 15 amino acids. The CDR3 DNA sequence: TGTGCCAGCAGTGAGTCGGAGAGCTCCTACAATGAGCAGTTCTTC. As protein: CASSESESSYNEQFF.

The rearrangement uses TRBV7-2 and TRBJ1-1, with D maybe TRBD1 (5 bases). Germline V gene sequence: CDR1 SGHTA, CDR2 FQGNSA. This CDR3 spans 16 amino acids. The V and J ends lost 3 bases and 3 bases respectively, with 17 bases between them. The CDR3 protein is CASSLMAGIVYTEAFF. DNA of the CDR3: TGTGCCAGCAGCTTGATGGCAGGGATTGTGTACACTGAAGCTTTCTTT.

The rearrangement uses TRBV7-3 and TRBJ1-5; the match to TRBD1 covers 8 bases. The germline V gene has CDR1 SGHTA and CDR2 FQGTGA. The CDR3 consists of 13 residues. V lost 5 bases and J lost 7; bases outside the gene matches: 4. CDR3 nucleotides: TGTGCCAGCAGCCAAGACAGGGGCCAGCCCCAGCATTTT. Encoded protein: CASSQDRGQPQHF.

V and J are TRBV21-1 and TRBJ1-1; the table's D call, TRBD1, has no DNA check behind it. TRBV21-1 is listed as a pseudogene. The CDR3 consists of 14 residues. CDR3: CASSKKTGDTEAFF. The CDR3 nucleotides are TGTGCCAGCAGCAAGAAGACAGGGGACACTGAAGCTTTCTTT.

Here the CDR3 DNA reads TGCGCCAGCAGCCAGGGGGACCCGGGACAGGGGTCAGATACGCAGTATTTT. Its translation: CASSQGDPGQGSDTQYF. The genes are TRBV4-3 and TRBJ2-3; 10 bases are shared with TRBD1. Germline V lookup: CDR1 LGHNA, CDR2 YSLEER. J gave up 4 bases and V 3 bases, and 10 bases lay outside the gene matches. The CDR3 runs to 17 residues.

This clone was counted a single time. This rearrangement joins TRBV5-6 to TRBJ1-1, with D uncertain. Germline V CDR1 and CDR2: SGHDT, YYEEEE. With 2 bases removed from V and 7 bases from J, the gap between germline ends came to 9 bases. This CDR3 is 12 amino acids long. The CDR3 here is CASSLSRHEAFF. The CDR3 bases are TGTGCCAGCAGCTTAAGCAGGCATGAAGCTTTCTTT. Variable domain in full (rest from reference TRBV5-6 and TRBJ1-1): DAGVTQSPTHLIKTRGQQVTLRCSPKSGHDTVSWYQQALGQGPQFIFQYYEEEERQRGNFPDRFSGHQFPNYSSELNVNALLLGDSALYLCASSLSRHEAFFGQGTRLTVV.

The chain is built from TRBV28 and TRBJ2-5; 9 positions agree with TRBD2. J gave up 5 bases and V 2 bases, and 6 bases lay outside the gene matches. CDR1 is MDHEN and CDR2 is SYDVKM in the germline V gene. The CDR3 has 15 amino acids. CDR3 residues: CASSLAGGREETQYF. The CDR3 DNA follows: TGTGCCAGCAGTTTAGCGGGAGGGAGGGAGGAGACCCAGTACTTC.

In DNA, the CDR3 is TGTGCCACCAGTGATGTTCGCAGGGTGGAGACCCAGTACTTC. Protein sequence: CATSDVRRVETQYF. The chain combines TRBV24-1 with TRBJ2-5; D may be TRBD1 (5 bases). Germline V lookup: CDR1 KGHDR, CDR2 SFDVKD. This CDR3 region has 14 residues. The V end was cut by 3 bases, the J end by 5 bases, with 12 bases between.

This chain connects TRBV5-4 to TRBJ2-5; 8 nucleotides agree with TRBD2. V lost 3 bases, J lost 5 bases, and 12 bases stayed unmatched. From germline, CDR1 is SGHNT and CDR2 YYREEE (reference sequence). This CDR3 has 16 amino acids. CDR3 sequence reads: CASSSYLAGGSETQYF. CDR3 sequence (DNA): TGTGCCAGCAGCTCTTATCTGGCGGGGGGTTCGGAGACCCAGTACTTC.

The rearrangement joins TRBV2 to TRBJ1-5; 8 nucleotides agree with TRBD1. V lost 6 bases and J lost 1; bases outside the gene matches: 8. Germline V CDR1 and CDR2: SNHLY, FYNNEI. CDR3 length: 16 amino acids. Here the CDR3 reads CASRDGTGRSNQPQHF. CDR3 in DNA: TGTGCCAGCAGAGACGGGACAGGAAGAAGCAATCAGCCCCAGCATTTT.

This chain uses TRBV5-8 with TRBJ1-2, with 8 bases that match TRBD1. The CDR3 is made up of 15 amino acids. Losses at the gene ends were 2 bases for V and 2 bases for J; bases not matched to a gene: 5. Germline V gene lookup returns CDR1 SGHTS and CDR2 YDEGEE. The DNA for the CDR3 is TGTGCCAGCAGCTTTACAGGGGGAATAAACTATGGCTACACCTTC. Its protein product is CASSFTGGINYGYTF.

In its sample, this clone was seen once. V usage is TRBV29-1 and J usage is TRBJ2-3; 8 bases fit TRBD2. CDR1 SQVTM and CDR2 ANQGSEA come from the germline V gene. The CDR3 is 14 amino acids. After removal of 4 bases from V and 2 bases from J, the junction contained 5 bases not matched to a gene. In nucleotides, the CDR3 is TGCAGCGTTGGAGACGGGAGGGCCACAGATACGCAGTATTTT. Amino acid sequence: CSVGDGRATDTQYF.

The chain recombines TRBV27 with TRBJ1-6; tentatively, D is TRBD1 (5 bases). Looked up from germline, CDR1 is MNHEY and CDR2 is SMNVEV (reference sequence). The CDR3 is made up of 13 amino acids. V lost 2 bases and J lost 9, with 8 bases in between. The CDR3 spells CASSLGRGSPLHF. The CDR3 nucleotides read TGTGCCAGCAGTTTAGGGAGGGGTTCACCCCTCCACTTT.

This chain uses TRBV3-1 (or the pseudogene TRBV3-2) with TRBJ1-4; 11 bases are a match to TRBD1. Per germline, CDR1 LGHDT and CDR2 YNNKEL (reference sequence). The CDR3 runs to 19 residues. Trimming at V came to 1 base and at J to 3 bases, leaving 10 bases not matched to a gene. The CDR3 spells CASSQGLGQGAQPNEKLFF. DNA for the CDR3: TGTGCCAGCAGCCAAGGCTTAGGACAGGGGGCGCAGCCTAATGAAAAACTGTTTTTT.

The gene calls are TRBV3-1 (or the pseudogene TRBV3-2) and TRBJ1-4; D is perhaps TRBD1 (6 bases). V was shortened by 3 bases and J by 8 bases, with 16 bases between the two germline ends. Per germline, CDR1 LGHDT and CDR2 YNNKEL (reference sequence). This CDR3 contains 15 residues. The CDR3 bases are TGTGCCAGCAGCCAGCCATCCCAGGGGAAAGAAAAACTGTTTTTT. It translates to CASSQPSQGKEKLFF.

DNA of the CDR3: TGCGCCAGCAGCTTCCTAACAGGGGGGTACGAGCAGTACTTC. Translated, it gives CASSFLTGGYEQYF. The chain combines TRBV5-1 with TRBJ2-7; 8 positions agree with TRBD1. CDR1 and CDR2 (germline): SGHRS, YFSETQ. After removal of 2 bases from V and 4 bases from J, the junction contained 5 bases not matched to a gene. CDR3 length equals 14 residues.